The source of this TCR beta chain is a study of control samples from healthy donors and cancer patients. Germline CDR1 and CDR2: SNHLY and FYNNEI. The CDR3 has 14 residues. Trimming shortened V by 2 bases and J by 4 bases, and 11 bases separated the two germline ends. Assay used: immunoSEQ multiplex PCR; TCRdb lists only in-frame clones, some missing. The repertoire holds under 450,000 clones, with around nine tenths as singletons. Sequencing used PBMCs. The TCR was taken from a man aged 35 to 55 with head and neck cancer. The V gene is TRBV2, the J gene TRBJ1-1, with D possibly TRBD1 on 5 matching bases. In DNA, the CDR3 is TGTGCCAGCAGTGAAAAGGGGCGAGGCACTGAAGCTTTCTTT. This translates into CASSEKGRGTEAFF.